One sample yielded the 22 T cell receptor beta chains listed below, sequenced in a study of T cells in Graves' hyperthyroidism and ophthalmopathy (dated by TCRdb to the late 2010s). The receptor library was made with multiplex PCR. Instrument used: Illumina HiSeq 2000. Amplification of TCR beta CDR3 regions was carried out from RNA transcripts. The first round of RT-PCR for the TCR CDR3 was performed with the HTBI primer set and the Qiagen OneStep RT-PCR kit. TCRdb ran its own pipeline on the public reads, namely fastp trimming at Q25 and MiXCR clone calling, and kept in-frame beta chains. Each entry merges the rows of one CDR3 protein and shows their most common DNA and genes. This sample has roughly 840,000 distinct CDR3 sequences in its table, and 35% to 45% of those were observed once. Together, the top ten hold approximately 8.7% of the sample. Sequencing was done on a sample of blood. The receptors stem from a young man with Graves' hyperthyroidism.

Comments on this clonotype: A much larger clone differs from this one at a single base, so this may be a read error. The rearrangement links TRBV9 to TRBJ1-6; 7 bases are a match to TRBD1. This CDR3 has 14 amino acids. Looked up from germline, CDR1 is SGDLS and CDR2 is YYNGEE. CDR3 amino acids: CASAGDRINSPLRF. CDR3 DNA sequence: TGTGCCTCGGCAGGGGACAGAATCAATTCACCCCTCCGCTTT. Together with reference TRBV9 and TRBJ1-6, the CDR3 gives the full variable domain: DSGVTQTPKHLITATGQRVTLRCSPRSGDLSVYWYQQSLDQGLQFLIQYYNGEERAKGNILERFSAQQFPDLHSELNLSSLELGDSALYFCASAGDRINSPLRFGNGTRLTVT.

In regard to this clonotype: The junction does not match germline at one end; this may be a read error. The J gene is TRBJ1-4, the V gene TRBV14, with D perhaps matching TRBD1 (5 bases). The germline V gene encodes CDR1 SGHDN and CDR2 FVKESK. The CDR3 contains 14 residues. This CDR3 is CASSMGVGDEKLFF. The CDR3 bases are TGTGCCAGCAGCATGGGGGTTGGCGATGAAAAACTGTTTTTC.

V gene TRBV12-3 or TRBV12-4 combines with J gene TRBJ2-2; D possibly corresponds to TRBD2 (6 bases). The germline V and J ends were trimmed by 7 bases and 3 bases, with 12 bases remaining between them. This CDR3 has 14 residues. CDR3 residues: CASTSTGDTGELFF. CDR3 in DNA: TGTGCCAGCACCTCCACGGGGGACACCGGGGAGCTGTTTTTT.

In regard to this clonotype: An end of the junction does not agree with germline; a read error may underlie this. The gene calls are TRBV7-2 and TRBJ2-5; D not certain. The germline V gene has CDR1 SGHTA and CDR2 FQGNSA. This CDR3 is built from 14 residues. CDR3 coding DNA: TGCGCCAGCAGCCAACTTTGGGTGGCAGAGACCCAGTACTTC. Its protein is CASSQLWVAETQYF.

The rearrangement links TRBV5-1 to TRBJ2-7; 9 bases line up with TRBD1. In germline, CDR1 is SGHRS, CDR2 YFSETQ. V lost 4 bases to trimming and J lost 6 bases; unmatched junction nucleotides: 8. There are 14 residues in the CDR3. CDR3 residues: CASSGGQGPSEQYF. For the CDR3, the DNA is TGCGCCAGCAGCGGGGGACAGGGCCCGAGCGAGCAGTACTTC.

The chain recombines TRBV6-5 with TRBJ1-2, with D tentatively TRBD1 (5 bases). The CDR3 is 18 residues long. Germline assignment: CDR1 MNHEY and CDR2 SVGAGI. Trimming removed 0 bases from V and 2 bases from J, with 19 bases in between. DNA of the CDR3: TGTGCCAGCAGTTACTCGATGGGGGGGGGGATATCCAACTATGGCTACACCTTC. This encodes CASSYSMGGGISNYGYTF.

This clonotype showed up many times. The chain joins TRBV9 to TRBJ1-1; D is unclear. CDR3 length: 15 amino acids. The V end lost 3 bases, the J end lost 2 bases, and 14 bases lay between the germline ends. From germline, CDR1 is SGDLS and CDR2 YYNGEE. For the CDR3, the DNA is TGTGCCAGCAGCGGCTATGGGGTGGGCAACACTGAAGCTTTCTTT. As protein: CASSGYGVGNTEAFF.

The rearrangement uses TRBV25-1 and TRBJ2-7; 9 nucleotides agree with TRBD2. Germline V gene data show CDR1 as MGHDK and CDR2 as SYGVNS. The length of the CDR3 is 15 residues. V shed 8 bases and J 4 bases; nucleotides not matched to a gene: 12. The CDR3 reads CASSPPPSGIYEQYF. DNA for the CDR3: TGTGCCAGCTCACCACCGCCTAGCGGGATTTACGAGCAGTACTTC.

The table lists this clonotype with a few counts. This chain uses TRBV5-5 with TRBJ1-5, with 7 bases matching TRBD1. CDR3 length: 15 residues. Germline V gene sequence: CDR1 SGHKS, CDR2 YYEKEE (reference sequence). The ends lost 2 bases at V and 4 bases at J; junction bases unmatched: 6. CDR3 region: CASSLGEGQNQPQHF. The CDR3 DNA sequence: TGTGCCAGCAGCTTAGGGGAGGGACAGAATCAGCCCCAGCATTTT.

The rearrangement links TRBV20-1 to TRBJ1-1, with TRBD1 matching over 7 bases. J lost 5 bases, V lost 3 bases, and 15 bases had no gene match. The CDR3 has 16 amino acids. Looked up from germline, CDR1 is DFQATT and CDR2 is SNEGSKA (reference sequence). CDR3 in DNA: TGCAGTGCTAGGGGAACGGACAGGAGGGGTCTAACTGAAGCTTTCTTT. Translation: CSARGTDRRGLTEAFF.

In this sample, this clonotype turned up a few times. The chain links TRBV12-3 or TRBV12-4 to TRBJ2-2; D possibly corresponds to TRBD2 (5 bases). The CDR3 has 14 residues. With 2 bases removed from V and 6 bases from J, the gap between germline ends came to 10 bases. The CDR3 loop is CASSLSGSAGELFF. CDR3 coding DNA: TGTGCCAGCAGTTTATCGGGGTCGGCCGGGGAGCTGTTTTTT.

This clonotype was recorded many times. The chain couples TRBV7-6 to TRBJ2-7, with D maybe TRBD1 (5 bases). This CDR3 comprises 14 residues. The V gene lost 4 bases and the J gene lost 3 bases, with 13 bases spanning the gap. The germline CDR1 and CDR2 sequences are SGHVS and FNYEAQ. The CDR3 sequence is CASSSEATGYEQYF. The CDR3 DNA reads as TGTGCCAGCAGCTCCGAGGCCACAGGCTACGAGCAGTACTTC.

This clonotype has more than one count but fewer than ten. The genes are TRBV19 and TRBJ2-5, with 10 bases aligning to TRBD1. The trim removed 6 bases at V and 5 bases at J, leaving 3 bases unmatched. Germline V lookup: CDR1 LNHDA, CDR2 SQIVND (reference sequence). The CDR3 runs 13 residues. Here the CDR3 DNA reads TGTGCCAGTAGAGTGGGACAGGGGGAGACCCAGTACTTC. Encoded protein: CASRVGQGETQYF. Drawing the rest from reference TRBV19 and TRBJ2-5, the complete variable domain is DGGITQSPKYLFRKEGQNVTLSCEQNLNHDAMYWYRQDPGQGLRLIYYSQIVNDFQKGDIAEGYSVSREKKESFPLTVTSAQKNPTAFYLCASRVGQGETQYFGPGTRLLVL.

This clonotype appeared many times. The chain uses TRBV7-2 and TRBJ1-3; unclear D gene. This CDR3 is 14 amino acids long. In germline, CDR1 is SGHTA, CDR2 FQGNSA. The ends were cut back, 5 bases at V and 8 bases at J, with 16 bases in the middle. The CDR3: CASSPSRSPDTIYF. CDR3 nucleotide sequence: TGTGCCAGCAGCCCAAGTCGAAGCCCGGACACCATATATTTT. Drawing the rest from reference TRBV7-2 and TRBJ1-3, the complete variable domain is GAGVSQSPSNKVTEKGKDVELRCDPISGHTALYWYRQSLGQGLEFLIYFQGNSAPDKSGLPSDRFSAERTGGSVSTLTIQRTQQEDSAVYLCASSPSRSPDTIYFGEGSWLTVV.

The table lists this clonotype with many counts. The chain recombines TRBV9 with TRBJ1-1, with D perhaps matching TRBD1 (5 bases). The CDR3 has 12 amino acids. Germline CDR1 is SGDLS and CDR2 is YYNGEE. V was cut by 4 bases and J by 11 bases, with 15 bases left in between. The CDR3 reads CASSLGGRAAFF. CDR3 bases: TGTGCCAGCAGCTTAGGAGGCAGGGCGGCTTTCTTT.

The CDR3 sequence: CASSSSTSFYEQYF. The CDR3, as DNA: TGTGCCAGCAGCTCCTCGACTAGTTTCTACGAGCAGTACTTC. V and J are TRBV7-4 and TRBJ2-7, with a tentative D call TRBD2 (6 bases). Trimming stripped 4 bases from V and 3 bases from J, with 13 bases between. Per the germline V gene, CDR1 is SGHVT and CDR2 is SQSDAQ. There are 14 residues in the CDR3.

The chain links TRBV29-1 to TRBJ1-2; TRBD1 matches at 8 bases. The CDR3 spans 15 residues. The V and J ends lost 6 bases and 4 bases, in that order; junction bases with no gene match: 13. Germline V gives CDR1 SQVTM, CDR2 ANQGSEA. CDR3 in amino acids: CSVGGAGQVPYGYTF. CDR3 bases: TGCAGCGTAGGGGGCGCGGGACAGGTACCCTATGGCTACACCTTC.

Many counts were recorded for this clonotype. V usage is TRBV2 and J usage is TRBJ1-1; D unclear. The CDR3 has 15 amino acids. Germline lookup yields CDR1 SNHLY and CDR2 FYNNEI. V was pared by 2 bases and J by 0 bases, with 10 bases between. CDR3 loop: CASSEPQSMNTEAFF. The CDR3, as DNA: TGTGCCAGCAGTGAACCCCAGAGCATGAACACTGAAGCTTTCTTT.

The V and J genes are TRBV2 and TRBJ2-6; 9 bases map to TRBD1. Germline assignment: CDR1 SNHLY and CDR2 FYNNEI. Trimming cost V 5 bases and J 0 bases; bases outside gene matches: 5. CDR3 length equals 17 residues. CDR3 amino acids: CASSRTGVSSGANVLTF. CDR3 DNA sequence: TGTGCCAGCAGTCGGACAGGGGTAAGCTCTGGGGCCAACGTCCTGACTTTC.

In this sample, this clonotype turned up many times. The J gene is TRBJ1-1, the V gene TRBV15; D remains unclear. Trimming took 5 bases from V and 8 from J, leaving 18 bases between them. Germline V gene sequence: CDR1 LNHNV, CDR2 YYDKDF (reference sequence). The CDR3 runs 14 residues. CDR3 sequence (DNA): TGTGCCACCAGCTATCCAGGCCCTAGACTAGAAGCTTTCTTT. It specifies CATSYPGPRLEAFF.

This clonotype was detected once. At one end the junction does not follow the germline gene, possibly because of a read error. The rearrangement joins TRBV11-2 to TRBJ1-2; possibly TRBD1 for D (5 bases). Germline V gives CDR1 SGHAT, CDR2 FQNNGV. This CDR3 region has 15 residues. CDR3 sequence: CASSQETQGYYGYTF. CDR3 bases: TGCGCCAGCAGCCAAGAAACCCAGGGCTACTATGGCTACACCTTC.

The chain couples TRBV29-1 to TRBJ2-7, with 11 bases that match TRBD1. The germline CDR1 and CDR2 sequences are SQVTM and ANQGSEA. The CDR3 length is 15 residues. V lost 1 base, J lost 0 bases, and 2 bases stayed unmatched. For the CDR3, the DNA is TGCAGCGTTGAAGGGACAGGGGGCTACTCCTACGAGCAGTACTTC. Its translation: CSVEGTGGYSYEQYF.